This T cell receptor (beta chain) was obtained from a study of PD-L1 blockade in urothelial cancer. The wider study: Prior regimens of chemotherapy numbered 0 to 3 per patient.

Clones were read by immunoSEQ multiplex PCR, and TCRdb kept only the in-frame ones, dropping some. The repertoire holds about 100,000 clones, with about 90% as singletons. The sequencing used PBMCs, collected around atezolizumab (anti-PD-L1) treatment. The TCR sequence derives from a woman of 80 years or more with urothelial cancer.

The CDR3 DNA reads TGTGCCAGCAGCCGATTAGCGGGAGGGCGCACAGATACGCAGTATTTT. It is translated as CASSRLAGGRTDTQYF. The chain combines TRBV7-7 with TRBJ2-3, with 11 bases identical to TRBD2. This CDR3 region has 16 residues. Germline V gene sequence: CDR1 SSHAT, CDR2 FNYEAQ (reference sequence). The V gene end was trimmed by 5 bases and the J gene end by 1 base; junction bases not matched to a gene: 5.